The source of this T cell receptor (beta chain) is a study of blood T cells in healthy people across ages. Study information: Researchers report that template switching captured about one barcoded beta molecule per two T cells. Findings and caveats of the study: Estimates of total diversity, which came from one million sequenced T cells, were considered to be underestimates.

This CDR3 has 13 amino acids. Trimming shortened V by 5 bases and J by 6 bases, and 10 bases separated the two germline ends. The germline V gene has CDR1 SGHTA and CDR2 FQGNSA. Together with a sample-barcoded 5' primer, a J-beta primer mix was included in a second PCR lasting roughly 7 to 11 cycles. TCRdb recomputed calls from the 5' RACE reads with MiXCR, one row per CDR3 protein. Here the sample spans about 670,000 distinct CDR3 sequences, roughly two fifths being singletons. Details on this clonotype: Its antigen is unknown.

This clonotype originated in a man older than 75 in good health. V gene TRBV7-2 combines with J gene TRBJ2-2; D is unresolved. Sequences were obtained from blood. This CDR3 reads CASSRRISGELFF. DNA for the CDR3: TGTGCCAGCAGCAGAAGGATTTCCGGGGAGCTGTTTTTT.